The entry below describes one T cell receptor (beta chain). Since a far larger clone is one base different, this is likely a read error. The entry originates in a study of shared clonotypes between healthy human individuals. Profiled with immunoSEQ multiplex PCR; TCRdb holds only in-frame clones, not every one. This table holds approximately 500,000 clones, about 84% found once. In germline, CDR1 is MGHDK, CDR2 SYGVNS. This CDR3 has 17 amino acids. This sequence was found in a middle-aged woman in good health. Some clones in this sample may be carry-over from other donors' samples. The sample was PBMCs. The chain carries TRBV25-1 and TRBJ2-2; the match to TRBD2 covers 7 bases. CDR3 protein: CASSESGVRWNTGEPFF. The CDR3 coding sequence is TGTGCCAGCAGTGAAAGCGGGGTTCGGTGGAACACCGGGGAGCCGTTTTTT.